Presented here are 28 T cell receptor beta chains from one specimen sequenced in a study of neurological immune-mediated disorders. TCRdb reprocessed the 5' RACE reads via MiXCR and lists one record per CDR3 protein. This table holds tens of thousands of distinct CDR3 sequences, 4.5% to 5.5% found once. Material: PBMCs. The receptors were sampled from a man aged 30 to 45 with multiple sclerosis.

In its sample, this clonotype was seen a few times. Its ends do not fully match the called genes, so a read error is possible. The rearrangement joins TRBV12-3 or TRBV12-4 to TRBJ1-6; TRBD1 matches at 9 bases. The CDR3 contains 14 residues. This CDR3 reads CASSAGQGISPLNF. The CDR3 coding sequence is TGTGCCAGCAGCGCGGGACAGGGTATTTCACCCCTCAACTTT.

The sample holds many counts of this clonotype. J is TRBJ1-1 and V is TRBV5-5; D unclear. Germline CDR1 is SGHKS and CDR2 is YYEKEE (reference sequence). The CDR3 sequence is 16 residues long. V shed 3 bases and J shed 5 bases, with 20 bases lying between them. The CDR3 DNA follows: TGTGCCAGCAGCTGGGGAAGAGGGTACAGAGGGACTGAAGCTTTCTTT. The encoded protein is CASSWGRGYRGTEAFF.

This clonotype was detected ten times or more. The rearrangement links TRBV7-9 to TRBJ2-1; TRBD1 matches 8 bases. V lost 4 bases to trimming and J lost 0 bases; unmatched junction nucleotides: 2. There are 15 residues in the CDR3. Germline-derived CDR1 and CDR2 are SEHNR and FQNEAQ (reference sequence). CDR3 sequence (DNA): TGTGCCAGCAGCTCCGGGACAGGCTCCTACAATGAGCAGTTCTTC. This encodes CASSSGTGSYNEQFF.

At least ten counts were recorded for this clonotype. J is TRBJ1-1 and V is TRBV7-3; D is uncertain. This CDR3 has 15 amino acids. V dropped 1 base and J dropped 6 bases, with 15 bases sitting between them. Germline CDR1 reads SGHTA; CDR2 reads FQGTGA. The CDR3 sequence: CASSLSEPGISEAFF. The CDR3 nucleotides are TGTGCCAGCAGCTTAAGCGAGCCAGGTATCTCTGAAGCTTTCTTT. Drawing the rest from reference TRBV7-3 and TRBJ1-1, the complete variable domain is GAGVSQTPSNKVTEKGKYVELRCDPISGHTALYWYRQSLGQGPEFLIYFQGTGAADDSGLPNDRFFAVRPEGSVSTLKIQRTERGDSAVYLCASSLSEPGISEAFFGQGTRLTVV.

This clonotype was counted many times. This chain links TRBV29-1 with TRBJ1-2; possibly TRBD1 for D (5 bases). CDR1 is SQVTM and CDR2 is ANQGSEA in the germline V gene. The CDR3 consists of 14 residues. V dropped 0 bases and J dropped 1 base, with 9 bases sitting between them. CDR3 loop: CSVEEAGVNYGYTF. DNA for the CDR3: TGCAGCGTTGAAGAGGCGGGGGTTAACTATGGCTACACCTTC. The entire variable domain, with the rest obtained from reference TRBV29-1 and TRBJ1-2, is as follows: SAVISQKPSRDICQRGTSLTIQCQVDSQVTMMFWYRQQPGQSLTLIATANQGSEATYESGFVIDKFPISRPNLTFSTLTVSNMSPEDSSIYLCSVEEAGVNYGYTFGSGTRLTVV.

This clonotype was detected many times. This chain connects TRBV20-1 to TRBJ1-2; 11 nucleotides agree with TRBD1. CDR1 is DFQATT, CDR2 SNEGSKA, per germline (reference sequence). V gave up 6 bases and J gave up 3 bases; unmatched junction bases: 3. The CDR3 extends over 13 amino acids. CDR3 in DNA: TGCAGTGCAATGGGACAGGGGGACTATGGCTACACCTTC. Residues: CSAMGQGDYGYTF.

This chain joins TRBV7-9 and TRBJ1-2, with 7 positions matching TRBD1. CDR1 and CDR2 from the germline V gene are SEHNR and FQNEAQ (reference sequence). The CDR3 is 15 residues long. J lost 4 bases, V lost 5 bases, and 10 bases had no gene match. The DNA for the CDR3 is TGTGCCAGCAGCCAGAGTACAGGGGAGGGCTATGGCTACACCTTC. Amino acid sequence: CASSQSTGEGYGYTF.

In this sample, this clonotype turned up many times. The genes are TRBV5-1 and TRBJ1-4; no definite D call. Germline lookup yields CDR1 SGHRS and CDR2 YFSETQ. V was cut by 1 base and J by 4 bases, with 11 bases left in between. CDR3 length equals 15 residues. CDR3 nucleotide sequence: TGCGCCAGCAGCTTGTCGGGGTCTGTTAATGAAAAACTGTTTTTT. This encodes CASSLSGSVNEKLFF.

This clonotype was found many times. The V call is TRBV3-1, the J call TRBJ1-4; D perhaps matches TRBD1 (6 bases). The CDR3 consists of 13 residues. V was shortened by 2 bases and J by 6 bases, with 7 bases between the two germline ends. CDR1 LGHDT and CDR2 YNNKEL come from the germline V gene (reference sequence). This chain's CDR3 is CASSQQGYEKLFF. Here the CDR3 DNA reads TGTGCCAGCAGCCAACAGGGGTATGAAAAACTGTTTTTT.

V and J are TRBV5-1 and TRBJ2-1; TRBD1 is a possible D gene (5 bases). Trimming stripped 2 bases from V and 8 bases from J, with 8 bases between. CDR1 and CDR2 (germline): SGHRS, YFSETQ. The CDR3 sequence is 12 residues long. The CDR3 DNA is TGCGCCAGCAGCTTACTCAGGGATGAGCAGTTCTTC. Its translation: CASSLLRDEQFF.

This clonotype was seen repeatedly, ten times or more. V and J are TRBV6-5 and TRBJ1-4; 10 bases line up with TRBD1. CDR3 length: 16 residues. With 0 bases clipped from V and 7 bases from J, the junction kept 5 bases outside the gene matches. Germline CDR1 MNHEY, CDR2 SVGAGI. The CDR3 bases are TGTGCCAGCAGTTACTCTTGGACAGGGGGGGGTGAAAAACTGTTTTTT. As protein: CASSYSWTGGGEKLFF.

Many counts were recorded for this clonotype. This chain links TRBV20-1 with TRBJ1-4; maybe TRBD1 (5 bases). The V gene's germline CDR1 is DFQATT and CDR2 SNEGSKA (reference sequence). The length of the CDR3 is 16 residues. V was clipped by 3 bases and J by 5 bases, with 19 bases between them. The chain's CDR3 is CSASPIRLRENEKLFF. The CDR3 DNA sequence: TGCAGTGCTAGTCCAATCAGGCTCAGGGAGAATGAAAAACTGTTTTTT.

The sample holds a few counts of this clonotype. The chain couples TRBV20-1 to TRBJ1-4; D is ambiguous. This CDR3 is 13 amino acids long. CDR1 is DFQATT and CDR2 is SNEGSKA in the germline V gene (reference sequence). The germline V and J ends were trimmed by 0 bases and 7 bases, with 9 bases remaining between them. The CDR3 loop is CSARDLWGEKLFF. The CDR3 coding sequence is TGCAGTGCTAGAGATCTTTGGGGTGAAAAACTGTTTTTT.

The chain is built from TRBV6-2 or TRBV6-3 and TRBJ1-1, with 8 bases identical to TRBD1. V shed 4 bases and J 0 bases; nucleotides not matched to a gene: 4. This CDR3 region has 15 residues. Germline-derived CDR1 and CDR2 are MNHEY and SVGEGT. The CDR3 coding sequence is TGTGCCAGCAGTTCTCCGGGACAGGTGAACACTGAAGCTTTCTTT. Translation gives CASSSPGQVNTEAFF.

This clonotype was detected a few times. J is TRBJ1-3 and V is TRBV10-3; 7 bases map to TRBD1. The CDR3 is made up of 16 amino acids. V shed 1 base, J shed 0 bases, and the junction held 3 bases outside the gene matches. The V gene's germline CDR1 is ENHRY and CDR2 SYGVKD. Written as DNA, the CDR3 is TGTGCCATCAGTGAGTGGACAGGTAACTCTGGAAACACCATATATTTT. The encoded protein is CAISEWTGNSGNTIYF.

This clonotype was picked up a small number of times. J is TRBJ1-1 and V is TRBV12-3 or TRBV12-4, with D possibly TRBD1 on 5 matching bases. V lost 2 bases and J lost 1, with 20 bases in between. The CDR3 has 18 residues. The CDR3 nucleotides are TGTGCCAGCAGTTTATATTCGGTCTGGGGGTCTACGAACACTGAAGCTTTCTTT. This translates into CASSLYSVWGSTNTEAFF.

This clonotype was seen only a few times. The CDR3 region is CASSPRPGDTQYF. CDR3 coding DNA: TGTGCCAGCAGTCCCAGACCGGGAGATACGCAGTATTTT. V and J are TRBV6-6 and TRBJ2-3; D gene ambiguous. With 5 bases removed from V and 5 bases from J, the gap between germline ends came to 11 bases. The germline V gene encodes CDR1 MNHNY and CDR2 SVGAGI (reference sequence). This CDR3 spans 13 amino acids.

This clonotype was seen more than once but under ten times. The CDR3 region has the DNA TGTGCCAGCAGCCACAGGTATAATTCACCCCTCCACTTT. It codes for CASSHRYNSPLHF. The chain links TRBV25-1 to TRBJ1-6; weak D call: TRBD1 (5 bases). Deletions cut 6 bases from V and 4 bases from J, with 7 bases between. The CDR3 has 13 residues. CDR1 and CDR2 (germline): MGHDK, SYGVNS.

This clonotype has a count of ten or more. The chain links TRBV20-1 to TRBJ1-1; 8 nucleotides match TRBD1. CDR1 is DFQATT and CDR2 is SNEGSKA in the germline V gene (reference sequence). The junction had 9 bases not matched to a gene; V was cut back by 7 bases and J by 2 bases. The CDR3 consists of 14 residues. CDR3 residues: CSVRQGSENTEAFF. Here the CDR3 DNA reads TGCAGTGTCAGACAGGGGAGCGAAAACACTGAAGCTTTCTTT.

This clonotype was recorded at least ten times. The rearrangement joins TRBV10-3 to TRBJ1-5; the D gene is possibly TRBD1 (5 bases). CDR3 length: 15 amino acids. V lost 4 bases and J 5 bases, leaving 15 bases between the germline ends. Germline CDR1 reads ENHRY; CDR2 reads SYGVKD. DNA of the CDR3: TGTGCCATCAGTGTTAAGGGCGGGGCCGATCAGCCCCAGCATTTT. Translated: CAISVKGGADQPQHF.

Details on this clonotype: A much larger clonotype is one base distant, so this may be a read error. The gene calls are TRBV6-5 and TRBJ1-1; no firm D call. CDR1 and CDR2 (germline): MNHEY, SVGAGI. Trimming stripped 0 bases from V and 4 bases from J, with 12 bases between. The CDR3 is made up of 15 amino acids. The CDR3 sequence is CASSYSTGMSTEAFF. The DNA of the CDR3 is TGTGCCAGCAGTTACTCGACCGGGATGAGCACTGAAGCTTTCTTT.

This clonotype was seen only a few times. The chain has TRBV10-3 and TRBJ2-2; D unresolved. The germline V and J ends were trimmed by 2 bases and 3 bases, with 4 bases remaining between them. The CDR3 loop spans 13 amino acids. Germline V gene data show CDR1 as ENHRY and CDR2 as SYGVKD. CDR3 sequence: CAISEGHTGELFF. DNA of the CDR3: TGTGCCATCAGTGAGGGACACACCGGGGAGCTGTTTTTT.

This clonotype was seen many times. V and J are TRBV19 and TRBJ1-1; no clear D gene. The ends were cut back, 5 bases at V and 7 bases at J, with 11 bases in the middle. Germline CDR1 reads LNHDA; CDR2 reads SQIVND (reference sequence). The CDR3 extends over 12 amino acids. The CDR3 protein is CASSQRRLEAFF. CDR3 nucleotide sequence: TGTGCCAGTAGTCAGCGTCGGCTTGAAGCTTTCTTT.

A few counts support this clonotype. V and J are TRBV7-9 and TRBJ1-1, with a tentative D call TRBD1 (6 bases). Between the trimmed V and J ends, which lost 6 bases and 5 bases, there was a span of 19 bases. The CDR3 consists of 15 residues. Germline V CDR1 and CDR2: SEHNR, FQNEAQ (reference sequence). The chain's CDR3 is CASRVITGSGTEAFF. Here the CDR3 DNA reads TGTGCCAGCAGGGTAATAACAGGGTCTGGGACTGAAGCTTTCTTT.

Points on this clonotype: Being one base from a much bigger clone, this may be a read error. This rearrangement joins TRBV5-1 to TRBJ2-3; D possibly corresponds to TRBD1 (5 bases). In germline, CDR1 is SGHRS, CDR2 YFSETQ. The CDR3 consists of 14 residues. V lost 0 bases and J 6 bases, leaving 11 bases between the germline ends. The CDR3 DNA reads TGCGCCAGCAGCTTGGGGACAACTCGTGATACGCAGTATTTT. The encoded protein is CASSLGTTRDTQYF.

This clonotype came up many times. The chain recombines TRBV20-1 with TRBJ2-3; no definite D call. V was clipped by 0 bases and J by 2 bases, with 9 bases between them. The CDR3 runs to 14 residues. Germline loops: CDR1 DFQATT, CDR2 SNEGSKA (reference sequence). CDR3 amino acids: CSARDQAVTDTQYF. CDR3 coding DNA: TGCAGTGCTAGAGATCAGGCGGTCACAGATACGCAGTATTTT.

In its sample, this clonotype was seen many times. V is TRBV7-8 and J is TRBJ2-3; D possibly matches TRBD1 or TRBD2 (5 bases each). The CDR3 contains 14 residues. Looked up from germline, CDR1 is SGHVS and CDR2 is FQNEAQ. V was pared by 2 bases and J by 6 bases, with 12 bases between. This CDR3 reads CASSLRGPFDTQYF. CDR3 in DNA: TGTGCCAGCAGCTTAAGGGGACCGTTTGATACGCAGTATTTT.

The V and J genes are TRBV20-1 and TRBJ1-1; the D gene is possibly TRBD1 (5 bases). The CDR3 is 14 amino acids. Per germline, CDR1 DFQATT and CDR2 SNEGSKA (reference sequence). Deletions cut 7 bases from V and 5 bases from J, with 20 bases between. CDR3 sequence reads: CSGSPYQGGTEAFF. The CDR3, as DNA: TGCAGTGGATCACCCTATCAGGGAGGGACTGAAGCTTTCTTT.